This TCR beta chain was recovered during a study of T cell responses to AZD1222 COVID-19 vaccine (dated by TCRdb to 2020 to 2022). Turning to the overall study: AZD1222 recipients given second doses at about 4 weeks or at about 12 weeks were pooled, since spike-specific TCR depth and breadth were not found to differ between the two schedules. Trial participants were enrolled by age into 18-55, 56-69 and 70-plus year subgroups, with about 150, 28 and 57 TCR-sequenced participants respectively. A total of 230 to 250 trial participants underwent TCR sequencing, of whom about 210 had received two doses of AZD1222 and roughly 26 had received two doses of the MenACWY control vaccine.

The germline V gene (reference sequence) yields LNHDA for CDR1 and SQIVND for CDR2. V ends up 3 bases short and J 2 bases short, with an unmatched junction base count of 9. From the cysteine up to the phenylalanine, the CDR3 has a length of 18 residues. CDR3 DNA is the only sequence kept; it has 54 bases, read in frame from the first base. The CDR3 regions of human TCRbeta chains were analyzed by immunosequencing. The study's processing was this. Repertoire TCRs were checked for matches against a reference library of SARS-CoV-2-specific TCRs that had been generated using the MIRA antigen-specificity platform. Breadth meant the fraction of unique TCRs that were SARS-CoV-2-associated, whereas depth meant the fraction of total T cells that were SARS-CoV-2-associated. Each spike-specific TCR was assigned to its reactive spike region and to a CD4 or CD8 class using the MIRA data. Log10-transformed breadth and depth values were compared by one-way ANOVA with Sidak's multiple comparisons tests. TCRdb retrieved this table from immuneACCESS and kept in-frame rearrangements only. Not all clones are present; in checked studies, unresolved V genes account for under half, and no reason is known for the remainder. V, J and clone size are taken as reported in that table, and D and trimming were inferred from the DNA itself. The sample table lists 65,000 to 75,000 clones, 82% of them with a count of one. The ten most abundant clones make up 5% to 6% of the sample.

This specimen's time point label, interpreted: baseline before first vaccination. Vaccinee samples came from UK trials COV001 and COV002, including a single-blind randomized controlled phase 2/3 trial of AZD1222 (ChAdOx1 nCoV-19) in healthy adults. For TCRbeta chain sequencing, PBMC samples were collected from trial participants at day 0 and at day 28 after the second dose. Summary of the overall study and its limitations: Because no day 14 peak-response samples were available, the repertoires could be characterized only after the peak T cell response. The whole spike protein was spanned by vaccine-associated CD4 TCRs, and dominant responses were seen in regions 160-218 and 743-854. Participants were mostly white British and included more females than males, and it was suggested by the authors that clonal diversity may have been underestimated. Reportedly, close to half of the unique spike-specific TCRs recognized epitopes lying outside the regions that are mutated in the B.1.351 and B.1.1.7 variants. In the small 56-69-year group, the increase in depth fell short of significance, most likely because of low power. After two AZD1222 doses, spike-specific TCR breadth and depth were significantly higher than at day 0 and than in MenACWY recipients. Conclusions about previously exposed vaccinees are limited, since just 5 or 6 AZD1222 recipients were seropositive for SARS-CoV-2 at baseline.

For this clone: No cognate antigen has been identified for it. Base qualities are not recorded, but no much larger clone differs from it by a single base.

The source is an adult in good health. In this chain, TRBV19 is recombined with TRBJ2-6; 8 bases in between match TRBD1. Sequenced material: peripheral blood, taken on day 0 of AZD1222 vaccination. The CDR3 reads CASSIQPGGAPGANVLTF. The nucleotides are TGTGCCAGTAGTATTCAGCCAGGGGGCGCCCCTGGGGCCAACGTCCTGACTTTC.